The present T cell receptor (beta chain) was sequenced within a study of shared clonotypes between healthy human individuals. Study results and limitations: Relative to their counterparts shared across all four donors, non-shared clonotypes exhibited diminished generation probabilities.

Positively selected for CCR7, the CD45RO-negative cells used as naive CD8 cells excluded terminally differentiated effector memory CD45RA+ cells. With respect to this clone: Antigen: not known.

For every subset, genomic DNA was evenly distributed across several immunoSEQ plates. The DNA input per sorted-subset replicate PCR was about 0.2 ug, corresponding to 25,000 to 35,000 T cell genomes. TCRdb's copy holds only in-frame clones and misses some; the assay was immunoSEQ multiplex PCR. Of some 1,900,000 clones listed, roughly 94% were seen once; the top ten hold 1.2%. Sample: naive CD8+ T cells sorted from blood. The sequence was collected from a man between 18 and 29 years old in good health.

As DNA, the CDR3 is TGTGCCTGGAGTTACGACAGCTCTGGAAACACCATATATTTT. This codes for CAWSYDSSGNTIYF. The V and J genes are TRBV30 and TRBJ1-3; D might be TRBD1 (5 bases). From germline, CDR1 is GTSNPN and CDR2 SVGIG (reference sequence). Trimming pared 2 bases from V and 0 bases from J, leaving 8 bases between. The CDR3 covers 14 residues. Looking up the rest from reference TRBV30 and TRBJ1-3 gives the full variable domain: SQTIHQWPATLVQPVGSPLSLECTVEGTSNPNLYWYRQAAGRGLQLLFYSVGIGQISSEVPQNLSASRPQDRQFILSSKKLLLSDSGFYLCAWSYDSSGNTIYFGEGSWLTVV.